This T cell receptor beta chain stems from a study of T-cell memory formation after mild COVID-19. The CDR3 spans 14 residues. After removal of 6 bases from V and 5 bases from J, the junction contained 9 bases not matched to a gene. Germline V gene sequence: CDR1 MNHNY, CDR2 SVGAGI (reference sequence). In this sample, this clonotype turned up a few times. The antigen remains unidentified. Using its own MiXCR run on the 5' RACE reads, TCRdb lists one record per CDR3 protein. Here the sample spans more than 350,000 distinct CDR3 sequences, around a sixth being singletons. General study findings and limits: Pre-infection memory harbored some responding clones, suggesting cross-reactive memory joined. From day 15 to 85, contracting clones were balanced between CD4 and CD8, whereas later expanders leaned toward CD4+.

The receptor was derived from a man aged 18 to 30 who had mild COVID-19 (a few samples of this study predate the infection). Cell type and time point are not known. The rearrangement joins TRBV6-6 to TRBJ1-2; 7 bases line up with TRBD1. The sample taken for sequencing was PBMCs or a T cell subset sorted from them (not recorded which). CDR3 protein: CASRPKGADYGYTF. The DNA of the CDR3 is TGTGCCAGCAGGCCGAAGGGGGCGGATTATGGCTACACCTTC.